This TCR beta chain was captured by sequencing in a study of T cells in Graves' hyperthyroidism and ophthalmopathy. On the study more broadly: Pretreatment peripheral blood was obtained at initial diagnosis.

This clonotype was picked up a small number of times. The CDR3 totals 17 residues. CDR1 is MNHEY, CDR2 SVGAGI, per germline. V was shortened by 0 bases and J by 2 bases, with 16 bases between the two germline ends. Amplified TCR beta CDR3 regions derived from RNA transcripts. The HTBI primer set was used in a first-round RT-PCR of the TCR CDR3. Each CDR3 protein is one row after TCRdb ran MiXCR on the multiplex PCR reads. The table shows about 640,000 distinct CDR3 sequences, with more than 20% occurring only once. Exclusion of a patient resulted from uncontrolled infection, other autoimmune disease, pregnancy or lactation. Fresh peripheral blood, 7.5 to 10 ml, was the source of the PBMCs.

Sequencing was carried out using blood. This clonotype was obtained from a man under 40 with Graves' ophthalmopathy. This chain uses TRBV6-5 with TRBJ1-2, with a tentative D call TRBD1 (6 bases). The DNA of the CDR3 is TGTGCCAGCAGTTACTCATTGACAGGAAACTACAACTATGGCTACACCTTC. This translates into CASSYSLTGNYNYGYTF.